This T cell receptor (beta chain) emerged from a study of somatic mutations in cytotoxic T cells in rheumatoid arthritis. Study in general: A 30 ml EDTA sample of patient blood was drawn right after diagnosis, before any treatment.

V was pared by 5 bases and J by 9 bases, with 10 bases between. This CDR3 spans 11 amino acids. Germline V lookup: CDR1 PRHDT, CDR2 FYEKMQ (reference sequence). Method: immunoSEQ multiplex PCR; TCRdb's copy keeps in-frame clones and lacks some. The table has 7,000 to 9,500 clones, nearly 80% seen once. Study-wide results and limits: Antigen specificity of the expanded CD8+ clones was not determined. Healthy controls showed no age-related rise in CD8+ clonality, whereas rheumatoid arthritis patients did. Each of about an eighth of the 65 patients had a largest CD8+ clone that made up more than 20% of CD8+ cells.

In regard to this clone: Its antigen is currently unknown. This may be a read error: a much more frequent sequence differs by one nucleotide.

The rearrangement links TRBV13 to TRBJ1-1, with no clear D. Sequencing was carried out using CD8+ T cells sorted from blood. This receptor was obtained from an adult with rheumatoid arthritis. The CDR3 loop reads CASSETQKAFF. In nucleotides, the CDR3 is TGTGCCAGCAGCGAGACCCAGAAAGCTTTCTTT.